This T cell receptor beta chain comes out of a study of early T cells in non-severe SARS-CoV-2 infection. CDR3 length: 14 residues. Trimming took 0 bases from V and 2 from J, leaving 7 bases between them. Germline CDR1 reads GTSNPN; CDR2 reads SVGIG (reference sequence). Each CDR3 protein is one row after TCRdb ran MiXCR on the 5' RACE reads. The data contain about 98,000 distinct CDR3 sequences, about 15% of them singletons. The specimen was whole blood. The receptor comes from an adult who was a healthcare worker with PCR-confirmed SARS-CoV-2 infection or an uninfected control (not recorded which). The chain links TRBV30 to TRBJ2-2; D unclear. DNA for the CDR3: TGTGCCTGGAGTGTACACAGAAACACCGGGGAGCTGTTTTTT. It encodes CAWSVHRNTGELFF.